This T cell receptor beta chain comes out of a study of shared clonotypes between healthy human individuals. For the study at large: Each donor contributed plates that comprised three CD4 naive, three CD4 memory, two CD8 naive and one CD8 memory.

Broader study findings: The sole specimen, blood, was sampled, and tissue repertoires likely differ. Memory subsets had estimated richness that was generally smaller than that of naive subsets.

J gave up 6 bases and V 5 bases, and 16 bases lay outside the gene matches. The length of the CDR3 is 16 residues. Germline loops: CDR1 SGHAT, CDR2 FQNNGV. The run depth of the assay was deep. Using immunoSEQ multiplex PCR, the repertoire was profiled, and TCRdb retains in-frame clones only, with some absent. The sample lists approximately 180,000 clones, 90% to 95% occurring once. On this clone: Its target is not known.

What was sequenced was naive CD4+ T cells sorted from blood. Documented subset: CD45RA+ positively selected. The J gene is TRBJ2-7, the V gene TRBV11-2; TRBD2 aligns across 7 bases. The receptor's source is a woman younger than 45 in good health. The CDR3 is CASSHPPGGRIGEQYF. The CDR3 DNA follows: TGTGCCAGCAGCCATCCGCCGGGCGGGAGAATCGGCGAGCAGTACTTC.